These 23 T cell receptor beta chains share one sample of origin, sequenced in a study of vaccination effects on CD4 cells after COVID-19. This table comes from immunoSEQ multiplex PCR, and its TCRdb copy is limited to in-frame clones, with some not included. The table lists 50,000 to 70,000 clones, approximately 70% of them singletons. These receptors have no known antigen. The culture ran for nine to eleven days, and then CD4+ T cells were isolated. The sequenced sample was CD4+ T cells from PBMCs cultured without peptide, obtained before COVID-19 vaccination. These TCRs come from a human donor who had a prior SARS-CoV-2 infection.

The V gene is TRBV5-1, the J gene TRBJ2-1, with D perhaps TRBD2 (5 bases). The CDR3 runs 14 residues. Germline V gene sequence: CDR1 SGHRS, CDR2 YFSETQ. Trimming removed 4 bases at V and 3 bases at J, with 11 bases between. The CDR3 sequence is CASSEGNDYNEQFF. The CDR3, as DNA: TGCGCCAGCAGCGAGGGAAATGACTACAATGAGCAGTTCTTC.

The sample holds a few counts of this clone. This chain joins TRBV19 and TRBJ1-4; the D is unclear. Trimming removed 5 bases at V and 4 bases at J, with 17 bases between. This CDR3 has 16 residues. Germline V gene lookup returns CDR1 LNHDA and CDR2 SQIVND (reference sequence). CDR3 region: CASSVKIVPYNEKLFF. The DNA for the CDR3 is TGTGCCAGTAGTGTCAAGATCGTTCCTTATAATGAAAAACTGTTTTTT.

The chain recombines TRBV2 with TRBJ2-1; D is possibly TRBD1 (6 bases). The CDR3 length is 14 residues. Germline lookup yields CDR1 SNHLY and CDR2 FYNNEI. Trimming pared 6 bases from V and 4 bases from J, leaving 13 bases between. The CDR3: CASSKDSPYNEQFF. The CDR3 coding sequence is TGTGCCAGCAGCAAGGACAGCCCATACAATGAGCAGTTCTTC.

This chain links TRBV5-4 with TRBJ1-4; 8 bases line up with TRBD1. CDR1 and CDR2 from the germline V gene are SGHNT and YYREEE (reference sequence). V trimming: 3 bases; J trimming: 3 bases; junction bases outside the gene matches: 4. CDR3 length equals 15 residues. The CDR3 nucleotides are TGTGCCAGCAGCTCTCAGGGGGCCTCTAATGAAAAACTGTTTTTT. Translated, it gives CASSSQGASNEKLFF.

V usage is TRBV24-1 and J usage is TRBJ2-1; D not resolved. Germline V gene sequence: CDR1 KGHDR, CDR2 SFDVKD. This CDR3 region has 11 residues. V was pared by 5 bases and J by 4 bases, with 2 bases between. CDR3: CATSAYNEQFF. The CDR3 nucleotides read TGTGCCACCAGTGCATACAATGAGCAGTTCTTC.

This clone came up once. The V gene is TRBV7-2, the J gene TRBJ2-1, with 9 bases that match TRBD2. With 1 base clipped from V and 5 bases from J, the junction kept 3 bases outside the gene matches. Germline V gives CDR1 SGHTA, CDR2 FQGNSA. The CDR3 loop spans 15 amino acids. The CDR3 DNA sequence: TGTGCCAGCAGCTTAGTTAAGCGGGGGGACAATGAGCAGTTCTTC. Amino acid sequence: CASSLVKRGDNEQFF.

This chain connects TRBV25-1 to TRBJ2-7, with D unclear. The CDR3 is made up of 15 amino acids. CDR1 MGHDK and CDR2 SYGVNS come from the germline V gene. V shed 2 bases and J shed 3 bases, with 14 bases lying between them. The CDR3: CASSEHSSLGYEQYF. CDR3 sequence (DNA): TGTGCCAGCAGTGAACACTCTTCACTGGGCTACGAGCAGTACTTC.

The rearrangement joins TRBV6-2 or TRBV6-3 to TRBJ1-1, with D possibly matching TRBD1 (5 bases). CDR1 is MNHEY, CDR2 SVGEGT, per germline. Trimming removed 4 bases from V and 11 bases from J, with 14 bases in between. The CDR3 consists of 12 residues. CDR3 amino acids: CASSWGPRDAFF. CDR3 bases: TGTGCCAGCAGTTGGGGCCCCCGAGATGCTTTCTTT.

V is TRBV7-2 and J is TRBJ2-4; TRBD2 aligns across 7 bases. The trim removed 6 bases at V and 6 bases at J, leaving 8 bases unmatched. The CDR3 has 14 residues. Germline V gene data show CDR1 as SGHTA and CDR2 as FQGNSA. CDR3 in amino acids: CASSLPGGTNIQYF. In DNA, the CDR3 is TGTGCCAGCAGTTTACCGGGGGGTACAAACATTCAGTACTTC.

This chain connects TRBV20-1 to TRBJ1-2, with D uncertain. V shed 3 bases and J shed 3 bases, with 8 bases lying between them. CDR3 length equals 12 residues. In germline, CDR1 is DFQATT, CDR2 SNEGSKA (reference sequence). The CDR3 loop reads CSASYLYYGYTF. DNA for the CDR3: TGCAGTGCTAGTTATCTTTACTATGGCTACACCTTC.

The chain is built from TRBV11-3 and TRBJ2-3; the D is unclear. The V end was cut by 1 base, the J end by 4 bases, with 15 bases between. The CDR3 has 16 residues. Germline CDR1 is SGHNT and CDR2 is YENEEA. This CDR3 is CASSLGVGQLADTQYF. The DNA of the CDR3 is TGTGCCAGCAGCTTAGGGGTCGGCCAACTTGCAGATACGCAGTATTTT.

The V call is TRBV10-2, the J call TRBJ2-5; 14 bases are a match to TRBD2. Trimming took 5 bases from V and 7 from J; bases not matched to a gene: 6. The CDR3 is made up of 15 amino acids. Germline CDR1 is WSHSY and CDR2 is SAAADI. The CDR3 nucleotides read TGCGCCAGCAGTAAGGGACTAGCGGGAGTTGGGACCCAGTACTTC. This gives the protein CASSKGLAGVGTQYF.

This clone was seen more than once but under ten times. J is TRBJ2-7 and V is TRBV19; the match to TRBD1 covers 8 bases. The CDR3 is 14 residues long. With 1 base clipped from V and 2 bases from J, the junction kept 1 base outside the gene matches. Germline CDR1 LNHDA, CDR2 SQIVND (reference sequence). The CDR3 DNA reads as TGTGCCAGTAGTATAGCGACAGGGGCCTACGAGCAGTACTTC. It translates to CASSIATGAYEQYF.

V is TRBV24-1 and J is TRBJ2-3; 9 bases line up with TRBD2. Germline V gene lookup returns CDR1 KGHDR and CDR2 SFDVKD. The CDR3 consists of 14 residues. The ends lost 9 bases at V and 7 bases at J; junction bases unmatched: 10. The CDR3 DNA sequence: TGTGCCACCGGTAAGACTAGCGGCCCTCATACGCAGTATTTT. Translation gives CATGKTSGPHTQYF.

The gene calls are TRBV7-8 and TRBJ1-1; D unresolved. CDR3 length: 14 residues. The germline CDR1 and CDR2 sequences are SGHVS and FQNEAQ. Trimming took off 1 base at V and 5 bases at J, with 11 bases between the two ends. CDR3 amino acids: CASSLGTARTEAFF. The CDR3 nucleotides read TGTGCCAGCAGCTTAGGCACGGCCCGGACTGAAGCTTTCTTT.

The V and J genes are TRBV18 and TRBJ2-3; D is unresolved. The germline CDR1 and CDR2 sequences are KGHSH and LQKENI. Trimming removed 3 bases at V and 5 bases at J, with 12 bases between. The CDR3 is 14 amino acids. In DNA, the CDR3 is TGTGCCAGCTCACCTAAGGCCTCGGGAGATACGCAGTATTTT. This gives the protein CASSPKASGDTQYF.

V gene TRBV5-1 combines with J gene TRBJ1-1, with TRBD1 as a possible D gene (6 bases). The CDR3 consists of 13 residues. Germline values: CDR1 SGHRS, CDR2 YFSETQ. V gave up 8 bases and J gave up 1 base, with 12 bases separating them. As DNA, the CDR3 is TGCGCCAGTTCCCCGGGACAGAACACTGAAGCTTTCTTT. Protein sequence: CASSPGQNTEAFF. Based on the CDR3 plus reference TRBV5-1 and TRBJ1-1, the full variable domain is KAGVTQTPRYLIKTRGQQVTLSCSPISGHRSVSWYQQTPGQGLQFLFEYFSETQRNKGNFPGRFSGRQFSNSRSEMNVSTLELGDSALYLCASSPGQNTEAFFGQGTRLTVV.

The CDR3 nucleotides read TGTGCCAGCACCCAGTATGGGGTCGGCGTTCAGTACTTC. It translates to CASTQYGVGVQYF. This chain connects TRBV2 to TRBJ2-4; D not certain. The CDR3 contains 13 residues. Trimming removed 7 bases at V and 11 bases at J, with 18 bases between. Per the germline V gene, CDR1 is SNHLY and CDR2 is FYNNEI.

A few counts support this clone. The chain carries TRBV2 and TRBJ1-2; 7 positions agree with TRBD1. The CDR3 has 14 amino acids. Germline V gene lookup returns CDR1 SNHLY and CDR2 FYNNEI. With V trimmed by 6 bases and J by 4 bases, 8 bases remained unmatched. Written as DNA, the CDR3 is TGTGCCAGCAGCCTCCGGGACAGAGTCTATGGCTACACCTTC. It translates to CASSLRDRVYGYTF.

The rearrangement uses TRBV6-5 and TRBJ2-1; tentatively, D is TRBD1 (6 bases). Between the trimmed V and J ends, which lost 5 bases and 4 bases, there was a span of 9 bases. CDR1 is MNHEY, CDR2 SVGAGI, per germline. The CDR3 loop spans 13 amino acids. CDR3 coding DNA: TGTGCCAGCAGTCAGGACAGTTACAATGAGCAGTTCTTC. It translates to CASSQDSYNEQFF.

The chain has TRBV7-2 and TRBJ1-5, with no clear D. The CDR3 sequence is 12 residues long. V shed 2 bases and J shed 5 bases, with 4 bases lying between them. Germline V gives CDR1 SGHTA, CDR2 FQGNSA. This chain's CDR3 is CASSLYDQPQHF. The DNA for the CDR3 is TGTGCCAGCAGCTTATACGATCAGCCCCAGCATTTT.

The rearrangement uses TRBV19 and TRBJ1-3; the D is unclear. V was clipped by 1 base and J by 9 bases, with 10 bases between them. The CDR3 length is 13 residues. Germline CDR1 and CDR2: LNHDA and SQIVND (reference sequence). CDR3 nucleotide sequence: TGTGCCAGTAGTATAGCCGGTTCTCGCACCATATATTTT. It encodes CASSIAGSRTIYF.

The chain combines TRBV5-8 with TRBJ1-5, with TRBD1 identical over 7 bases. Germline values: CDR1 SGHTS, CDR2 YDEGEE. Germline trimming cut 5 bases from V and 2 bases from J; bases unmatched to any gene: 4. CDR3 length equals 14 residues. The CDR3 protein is CASRGQMGNQPQHF. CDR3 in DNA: TGTGCCAGCAGGGGACAGATGGGCAATCAGCCCCAGCATTTT.